The table lists the clone carrying this T cell receptor (beta chain) with many counts. Its antigen is unidentified. This sample was included in a study of blood T cells in healthy people across ages. The study's findings and limits: Per-million-T-cell TCR beta diversity fell roughly linearly with age.

This CDR3 is built from 13 residues. J lost 5 bases, V lost 5 bases, and 5 bases had no gene match. Germline lookup yields CDR1 SGHTA and CDR2 FQGNSA. The second PCR ran about 6 to 12 cycles with a sample-barcoded 5' primer and J-beta primers. In TCRdb, the 5' RACE reads were re-called with MiXCR into one record per CDR3 protein. The sample carries some 900,000 distinct CDR3 sequences, roughly 48% recorded once. The receptor comes from a man aged 25 to 40 in good health. The source material was blood. The chain combines TRBV7-2 with TRBJ1-2, with 7 bases matching TRBD1. The CDR3 DNA reads TGTGCCAGCAGCGGCCAGGGGGGATATGGCTACACCTTC. Its protein product is CASSGQGGYGYTF.